The 12 T cell receptor beta chains presented below share a single source sample, sequenced in a study of cytomegalovirus exposure and HLA in healthy donors. The study ran its PCR with 60 Vbeta and 13 Jbeta primers. This table comes from immunoSEQ multiplex PCR, and its TCRdb copy is limited to in-frame clones, with some not included. The sample lists tens of thousands of clones; 60% to 80% were seen once. The specimen was PBMCs. The receptors here all came from a man aged 40-49 years in good health and CMV-seronegative.

The sample holds a few counts of this clone. This chain uses TRBV28 with TRBJ1-5; D is ambiguous. Trimming took 7 bases from V and 2 from J, leaving 24 bases between them. The CDR3 spans 18 residues. Germline assignment: CDR1 MDHEN and CDR2 SYDVKM. The CDR3 DNA reads as TGTGCCAGCACCCGGAGGGCCGTTTCCTTTGGCGGCAATCAGCCCCAGCATTTT. Its translation is CASTRRAVSFGGNQPQHF.

The chain is built from TRBV6-1 and TRBJ1-1; perhaps TRBD1 as D (6 bases). Germline CDR1 MNHNS, CDR2 SASEGT. This CDR3 contains 14 residues. Trimming removed 4 bases from V and 1 base from J, with 10 bases in between. The DNA of the CDR3 is TGTGCCAGCAGTGTTGGGACAAGGAACACTGAAGCTTTCTTT. Its translation: CASSVGTRNTEAFF.

The chain has TRBV19 and TRBJ1-2; D unresolved. Germline V gene sequence: CDR1 LNHDA, CDR2 SQIVND (reference sequence). Deletions cut 5 bases from V and 6 bases from J, with 13 bases between. The CDR3 totals 13 residues. As DNA, the CDR3 is TGTGCCAGTAGTGTTGGCCGCCCTGATGGCTACACCTTC. This codes for CASSVGRPDGYTF.

The rearrangement links TRBV6-1 to TRBJ2-5, with TRBD1 identical over 7 bases. This CDR3 region has 13 residues. V lost 6 bases and J lost 0; bases outside the gene matches: 1. CDR1 and CDR2 from the germline V gene are MNHNS and SASEGT. CDR3 amino acids: CASRTGYQETQYF. The CDR3 DNA follows: TGTGCCAGCAGGACAGGGTACCAAGAGACCCAGTACTTC.

The chain links TRBV4-2 to TRBJ2-5, with 11 bases that match TRBD2. This CDR3 region has 17 residues. Germline-derived CDR1 and CDR2 are LGHNA and YNFKEQ. Losses at the gene ends were 1 base for V and 2 bases for J; bases not matched to a gene: 6. CDR3 amino acids: CASSQAPSGGPQETQYF. In DNA form, the CDR3 reads TGTGCCAGCAGCCAAGCTCCTAGCGGGGGGCCTCAAGAGACCCAGTACTTC.

This clone was counted only a few times. The chain uses TRBV9 and TRBJ2-2; 9 positions match TRBD1. CDR3 size: 16 residues. Germline assignment: CDR1 SGDLS and CDR2 YYNGEE. With 4 bases clipped from V and 4 bases from J, the junction kept 8 bases outside the gene matches. The CDR3 loop is CASSYAGTGITGELFF. The CDR3 DNA follows: TGTGCCAGCAGCTACGCCGGGACAGGGATCACCGGGGAGCTGTTTTTT.

CDR3 nucleotide sequence: TGTGCCAGCTCCCTTGGGGGCTCGAACACTGAAGCTTTCTTT. Residues: CASSLGGSNTEAFF. V usage is TRBV18 and J usage is TRBJ1-1; a weak D match, TRBD1 (6 bases). The CDR3 sequence is 14 residues long. V was pared by 6 bases and J by 1 base, with 12 bases between. Germline V gives CDR1 KGHSH, CDR2 LQKENI.

This clone was seen a single time. The rearrangement uses TRBV11-3 and TRBJ2-7; TRBD1 matches at 10 bases. The V segment lost 5 bases and the J segment 5 bases; nucleotides outside the gene matches: 9. CDR1 is SGHNT and CDR2 is YENEEA in the germline V gene. This CDR3 has 15 amino acids. The CDR3 is CASSGAGTGVDEQYF. The CDR3 nucleotides are TGTGCCAGCAGCGGGGCCGGGACAGGGGTTGACGAGCAGTACTTC.

The chain carries TRBV6-5 and TRBJ1-3; D is undetermined. The V end was cut by 7 bases, the J end by 0 bases, with 13 bases between. The length of the CDR3 is 15 residues. Germline assignment: CDR1 MNHEY and CDR2 SVGAGI. The DNA of the CDR3 is TGTGCCAGCAAACCCGCGGGGAGCTCTGGAAACACCATATATTTT. Translation: CASKPAGSSGNTIYF.

The chain links TRBV5-1 to TRBJ1-2; 8 nucleotides agree with TRBD1. The CDR3 contains 15 residues. CDR1 is SGHRS and CDR2 is YFSETQ in the germline V gene. V lost 4 bases to trimming and J lost 6 bases; unmatched junction nucleotides: 11. CDR3 amino acids: CASSGMAGGEDGYTF. The DNA of the CDR3 is TGCGCCAGCAGCGGAATGGCAGGGGGCGAAGATGGCTACACCTTC.

The rearrangement links TRBV28 to TRBJ1-5; TRBD1 agrees at 10 bases. The germline gives CDR1 MDHEN, CDR2 SYDVKM. This CDR3 has 17 residues. The junction had 8 bases not matched to a gene; V was cut back by 6 bases and J by 0 bases. The CDR3 region has the DNA TGTGCCAGCAGGTCCGGACAGGGGGTATATAGCAATCAGCCCCAGCATTTT. This sequence encodes CASRSGQGVYSNQPQHF.

In the case of this clone: A read error may explain this, as a much larger clone is one base away. The gene calls are TRBV6-6 and TRBJ2-5; 7 bases are a match to TRBD1. V shed 4 bases, J shed 2 bases, and the junction held 1 base outside the gene matches. The CDR3 has 13 residues. Germline V CDR1 and CDR2: MNHNY, SVGAGI (reference sequence). CDR3 sequence reads: CASSWDSQETQYF. CDR3 nucleotides: TGTGCCAGCAGTTGGGACAGTCAAGAGACCCAGTACTTC.